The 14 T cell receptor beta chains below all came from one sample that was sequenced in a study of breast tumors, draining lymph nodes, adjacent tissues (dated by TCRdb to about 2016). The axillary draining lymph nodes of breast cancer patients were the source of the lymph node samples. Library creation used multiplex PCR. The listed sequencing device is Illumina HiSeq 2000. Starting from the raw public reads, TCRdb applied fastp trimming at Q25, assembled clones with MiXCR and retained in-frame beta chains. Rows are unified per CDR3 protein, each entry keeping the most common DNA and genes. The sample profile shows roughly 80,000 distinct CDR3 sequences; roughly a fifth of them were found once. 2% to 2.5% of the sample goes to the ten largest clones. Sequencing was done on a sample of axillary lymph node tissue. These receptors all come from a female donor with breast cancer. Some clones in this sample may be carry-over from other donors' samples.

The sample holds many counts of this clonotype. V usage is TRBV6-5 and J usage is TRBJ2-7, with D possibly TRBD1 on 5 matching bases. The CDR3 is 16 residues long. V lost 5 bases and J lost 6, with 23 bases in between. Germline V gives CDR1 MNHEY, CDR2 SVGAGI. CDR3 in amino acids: CASSKTGLGARVEQYF. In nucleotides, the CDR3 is TGTGCCAGCAGTAAAACAGGTCTAGGAGCCAGAGTCGAGCAGTACTTC.

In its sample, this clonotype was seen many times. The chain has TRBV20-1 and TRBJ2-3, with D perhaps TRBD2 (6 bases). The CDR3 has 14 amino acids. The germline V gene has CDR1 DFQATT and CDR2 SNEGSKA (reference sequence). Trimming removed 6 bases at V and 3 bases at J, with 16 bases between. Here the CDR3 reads CSARREVGTDTQYF. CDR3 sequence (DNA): TGCAGTGCCAGGCGGGAAGTGGGGACAGATACGCAGTATTTT.

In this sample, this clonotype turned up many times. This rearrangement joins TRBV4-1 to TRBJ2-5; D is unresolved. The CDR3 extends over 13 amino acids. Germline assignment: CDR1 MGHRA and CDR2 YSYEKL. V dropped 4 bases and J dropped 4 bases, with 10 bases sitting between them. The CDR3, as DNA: TGCGCCAGCAGCCCCCGCCCGGTAGAGACCCAGTACTTC. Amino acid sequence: CASSPRPVETQYF.

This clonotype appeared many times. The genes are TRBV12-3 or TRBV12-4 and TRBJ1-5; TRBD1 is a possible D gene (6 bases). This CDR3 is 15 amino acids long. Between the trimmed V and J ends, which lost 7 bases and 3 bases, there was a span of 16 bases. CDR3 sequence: CASTSETGLNQPQHF. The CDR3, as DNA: TGTGCCAGCACCTCCGAGACAGGACTCAATCAGCCCCAGCATTTT.

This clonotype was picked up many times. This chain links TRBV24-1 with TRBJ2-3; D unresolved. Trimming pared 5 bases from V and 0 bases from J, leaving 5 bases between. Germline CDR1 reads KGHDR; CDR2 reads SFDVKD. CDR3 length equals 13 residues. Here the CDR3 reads CATSVGSTDTQYF. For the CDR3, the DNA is TGTGCCACCAGTGTAGGCAGCACAGATACGCAGTATTTT.

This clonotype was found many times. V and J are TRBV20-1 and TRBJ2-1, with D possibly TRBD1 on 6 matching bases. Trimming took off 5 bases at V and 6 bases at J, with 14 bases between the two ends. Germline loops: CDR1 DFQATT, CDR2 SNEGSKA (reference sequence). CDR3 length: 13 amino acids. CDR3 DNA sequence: TGCAGTGCTGCCCGGGACATTGCCAATGAGCAGTTCTTC. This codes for CSAARDIANEQFF.

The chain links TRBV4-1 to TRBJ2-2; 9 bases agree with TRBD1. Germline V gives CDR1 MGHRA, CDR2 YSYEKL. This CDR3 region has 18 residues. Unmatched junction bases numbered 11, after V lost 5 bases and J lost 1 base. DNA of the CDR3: TGCGCCAGCAGCGAGGGGACAGGGATAAACTTGAACACCGGGGAGCTGTTTTTT. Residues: CASSEGTGINLNTGELFF.

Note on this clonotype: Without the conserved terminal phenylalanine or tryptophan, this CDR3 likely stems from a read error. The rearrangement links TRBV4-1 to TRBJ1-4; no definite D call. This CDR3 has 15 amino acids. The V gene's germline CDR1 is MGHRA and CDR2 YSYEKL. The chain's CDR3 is CAGSHERTANEKLFL. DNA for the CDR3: TGCGCCGGCAGCCATGAAAGGACTGCTAATGAAAAACTGTTTCTT.

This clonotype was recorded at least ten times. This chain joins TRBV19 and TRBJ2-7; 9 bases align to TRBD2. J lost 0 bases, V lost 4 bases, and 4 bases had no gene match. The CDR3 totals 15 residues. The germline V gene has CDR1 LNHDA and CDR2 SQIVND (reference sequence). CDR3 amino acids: CASSTLAGSSYEQYF. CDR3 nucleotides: TGTGCCAGTAGTACGCTAGCGGGAAGCTCCTACGAGCAGTACTTC.

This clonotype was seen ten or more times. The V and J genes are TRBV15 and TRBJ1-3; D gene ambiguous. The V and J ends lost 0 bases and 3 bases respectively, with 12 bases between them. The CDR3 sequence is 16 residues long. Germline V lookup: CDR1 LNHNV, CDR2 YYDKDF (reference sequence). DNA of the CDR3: TGTGCCACCAGCAGAGATCGAAGCGGATTTGGAAACACCATATATTTT. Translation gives CATSRDRSGFGNTIYF. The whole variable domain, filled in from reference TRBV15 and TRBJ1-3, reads DAMVIQNPRYQVTQFGKPVTLSCSQTLNHNVMYWYQQKSSQAPKLLFHYYDKDFNNEADTPDNFQSRRPNTSFCFLDIRSPGLGDTAMYLCATSRDRSGFGNTIYFGEGSWLTVV.

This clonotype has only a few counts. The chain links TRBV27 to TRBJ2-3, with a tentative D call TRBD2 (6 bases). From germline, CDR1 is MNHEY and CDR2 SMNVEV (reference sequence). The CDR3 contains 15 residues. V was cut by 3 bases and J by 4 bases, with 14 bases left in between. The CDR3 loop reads CASSLKEGRADTQYF. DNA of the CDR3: TGTGCCAGCAGTTTGAAGGAGGGCCGCGCAGATACGCAGTATTTT.

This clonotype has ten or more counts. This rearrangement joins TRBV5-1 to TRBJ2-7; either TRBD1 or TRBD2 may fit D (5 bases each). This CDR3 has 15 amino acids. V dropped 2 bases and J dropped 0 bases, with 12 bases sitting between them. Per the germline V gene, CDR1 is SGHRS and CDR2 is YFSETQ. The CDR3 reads CASSLGVGSSYEQYF. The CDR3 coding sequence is TGCGCCAGCAGCTTAGGGGTGGGGAGCTCCTACGAGCAGTACTTC. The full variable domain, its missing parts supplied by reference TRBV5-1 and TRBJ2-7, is KAGVTQTPRYLIKTRGQQVTLSCSPISGHRSVSWYQQTPGQGLQFLFEYFSETQRNKGNFPGRFSGRQFSNSRSEMNVSTLELGDSALYLCASSLGVGSSYEQYFGPGTRLTVT.

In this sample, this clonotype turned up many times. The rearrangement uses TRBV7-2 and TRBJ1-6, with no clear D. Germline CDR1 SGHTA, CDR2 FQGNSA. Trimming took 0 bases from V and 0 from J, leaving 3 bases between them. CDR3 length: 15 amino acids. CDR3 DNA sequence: TGTGCCAGCAGCTTAGCGAGCTCCTATAATTCACCCCTCCACTTT. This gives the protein CASSLASSYNSPLHF. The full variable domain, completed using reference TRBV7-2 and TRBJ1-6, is GAGVSQSPSNKVTEKGKDVELRCDPISGHTALYWYRQSLGQGLEFLIYFQGNSAPDKSGLPSDRFSAERTGGSVSTLTIQRTQQEDSAVYLCASSLASSYNSPLHFGNGTRLTVT.

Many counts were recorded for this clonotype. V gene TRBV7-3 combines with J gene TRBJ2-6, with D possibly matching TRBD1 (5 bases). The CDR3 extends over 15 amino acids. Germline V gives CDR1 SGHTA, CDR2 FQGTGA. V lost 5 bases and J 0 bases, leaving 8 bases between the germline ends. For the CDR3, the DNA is TGTGCCAGCAGCCAGGGTTCCTCTGGGGCCAACGTCCTGACTTTC. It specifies CASSQGSSGANVLTF.